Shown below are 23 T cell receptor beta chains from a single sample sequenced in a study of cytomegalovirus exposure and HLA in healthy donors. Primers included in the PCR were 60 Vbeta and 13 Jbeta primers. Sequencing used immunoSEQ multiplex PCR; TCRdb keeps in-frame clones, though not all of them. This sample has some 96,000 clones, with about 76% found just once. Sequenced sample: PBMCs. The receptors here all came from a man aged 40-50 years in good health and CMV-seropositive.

The CDR3 nucleotides read TGTGCCACCAGCAGAGAGGGGGGGAGCTCTGGAAACACCATATATTTT. Translation: CATSREGGSSGNTIYF. The V call is TRBV15, the J call TRBJ1-3; weak D call: TRBD1 (5 bases). The CDR3 length is 16 residues. V was shortened by 0 bases and J by 0 bases, with 9 bases between the two germline ends. CDR1 and CDR2 from the germline V gene are LNHNV and YYDKDF (reference sequence).

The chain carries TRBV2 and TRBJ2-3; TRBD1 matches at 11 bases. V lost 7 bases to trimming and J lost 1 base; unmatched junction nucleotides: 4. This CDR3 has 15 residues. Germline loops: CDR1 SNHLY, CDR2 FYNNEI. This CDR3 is CASTPDRGRTDTQYF. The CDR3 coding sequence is TGTGCCAGCACCCCGGACAGGGGGCGCACAGATACGCAGTATTTT.

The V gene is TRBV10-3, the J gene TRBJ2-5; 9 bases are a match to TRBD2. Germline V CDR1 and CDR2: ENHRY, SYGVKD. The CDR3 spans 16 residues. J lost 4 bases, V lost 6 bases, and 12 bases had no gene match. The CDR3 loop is CAISAVAGVSGETQYF. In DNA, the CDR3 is TGTGCCATCAGCGCGGTAGCGGGAGTATCGGGAGAGACCCAGTACTTC.

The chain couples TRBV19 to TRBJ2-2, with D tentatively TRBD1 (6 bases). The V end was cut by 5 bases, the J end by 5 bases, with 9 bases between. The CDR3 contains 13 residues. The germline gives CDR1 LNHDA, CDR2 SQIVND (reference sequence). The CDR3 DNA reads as TGTGCCAGTAGTGTCCAGGGGACCGGGGAGCTGTTTTTT. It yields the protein CASSVQGTGELFF.

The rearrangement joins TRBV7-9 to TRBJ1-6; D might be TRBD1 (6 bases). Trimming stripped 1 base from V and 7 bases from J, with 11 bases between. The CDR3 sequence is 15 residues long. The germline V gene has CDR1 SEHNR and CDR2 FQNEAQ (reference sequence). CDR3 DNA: TGTGCCAGCAGCTTAGATGGTCAGGGGAATTCACCCCTCCACTTT. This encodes CASSLDGQGNSPLHF.

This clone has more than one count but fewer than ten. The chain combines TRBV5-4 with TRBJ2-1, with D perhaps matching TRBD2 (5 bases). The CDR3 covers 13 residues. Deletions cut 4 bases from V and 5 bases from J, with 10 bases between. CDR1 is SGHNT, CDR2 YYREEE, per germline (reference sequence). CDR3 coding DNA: TGTGCCAGCAGCGACACCGGGAACAATGAGCAGTTCTTC. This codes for CASSDTGNNEQFF.

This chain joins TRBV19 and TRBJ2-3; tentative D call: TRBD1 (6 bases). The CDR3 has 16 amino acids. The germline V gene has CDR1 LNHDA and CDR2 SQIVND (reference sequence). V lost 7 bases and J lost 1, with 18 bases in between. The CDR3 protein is CASTESPRGRTDTQYF. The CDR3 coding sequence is TGTGCCAGTACCGAGAGCCCCAGGGGACGCACAGATACGCAGTATTTT.

The CDR3 reads CASSTLDGVYGYTF. The CDR3 DNA reads TGTGCCAGTAGTACCCTCGACGGGGTCTATGGCTACACCTTC. The chain joins TRBV19 to TRBJ1-2; D not resolved. The germline V and J ends were trimmed by 4 bases and 4 bases, with 13 bases remaining between them. The CDR3 runs 14 residues. Germline CDR1 LNHDA, CDR2 SQIVND (reference sequence).

The CDR3 nucleotides are TGTGCCAGCAGGCAACAGGGGATTGGGACTGAAGCTTTCTTT. Residues: CASRQQGIGTEAFF. This rearrangement joins TRBV2 to TRBJ1-1; 7 nucleotides agree with TRBD1. Germline CDR1 SNHLY, CDR2 FYNNEI. The ends lost 6 bases at V and 5 bases at J; junction bases unmatched: 9. CDR3 length: 14 residues.

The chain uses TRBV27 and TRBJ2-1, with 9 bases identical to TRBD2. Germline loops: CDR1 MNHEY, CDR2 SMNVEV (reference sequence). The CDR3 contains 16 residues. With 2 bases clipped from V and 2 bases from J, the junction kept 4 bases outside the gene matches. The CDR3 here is CASSLTAGGPYNEQFF. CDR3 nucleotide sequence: TGTGCCAGCAGTTTAACCGCGGGGGGGCCCTACAATGAGCAGTTCTTC.

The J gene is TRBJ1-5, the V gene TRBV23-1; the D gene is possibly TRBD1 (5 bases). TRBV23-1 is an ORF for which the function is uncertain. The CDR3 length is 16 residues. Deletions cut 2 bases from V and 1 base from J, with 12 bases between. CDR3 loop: CASSQLSDTSNQPQHF. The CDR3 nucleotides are TGCGCCAGCAGTCAACTATCGGACACAAGCAATCAGCCCCAGCATTTT.

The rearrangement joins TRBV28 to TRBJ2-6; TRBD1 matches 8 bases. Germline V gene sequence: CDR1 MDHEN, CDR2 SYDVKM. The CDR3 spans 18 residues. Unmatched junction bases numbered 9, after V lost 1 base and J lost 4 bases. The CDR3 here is CASSLFTGGSGGANVLTF. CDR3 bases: TGTGCCAGCAGTTTATTTACAGGGGGGTCTGGCGGGGCCAACGTCCTGACTTTC.

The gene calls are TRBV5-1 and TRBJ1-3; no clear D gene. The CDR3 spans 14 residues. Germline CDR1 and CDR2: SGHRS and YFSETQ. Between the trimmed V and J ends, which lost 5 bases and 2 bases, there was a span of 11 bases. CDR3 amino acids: CASRLQSPGNTIYF. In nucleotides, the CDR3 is TGCGCCAGCAGGTTACAGAGCCCTGGAAACACCATATATTTT.

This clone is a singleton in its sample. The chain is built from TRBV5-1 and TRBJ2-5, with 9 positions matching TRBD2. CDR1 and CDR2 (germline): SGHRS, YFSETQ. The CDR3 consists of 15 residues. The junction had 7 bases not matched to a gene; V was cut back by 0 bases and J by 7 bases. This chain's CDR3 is CASSLATAGGGTQYF. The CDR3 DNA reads TGCGCCAGCAGCTTGGCCACCGCGGGAGGGGGGACCCAGTACTTC.

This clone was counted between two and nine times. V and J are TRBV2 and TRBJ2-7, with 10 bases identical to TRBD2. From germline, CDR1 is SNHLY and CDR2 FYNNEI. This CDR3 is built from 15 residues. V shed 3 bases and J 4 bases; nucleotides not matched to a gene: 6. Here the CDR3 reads CASSDVAGGIYEQYF. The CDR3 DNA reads TGTGCCAGCAGTGATGTAGCGGGAGGCATATACGAGCAGTACTTC.

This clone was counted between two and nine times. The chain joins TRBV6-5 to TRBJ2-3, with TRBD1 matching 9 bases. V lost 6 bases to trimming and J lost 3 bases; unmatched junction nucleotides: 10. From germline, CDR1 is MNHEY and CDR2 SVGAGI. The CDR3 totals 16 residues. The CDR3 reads CASSYQSGTGTDTQYF. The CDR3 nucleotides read TGTGCCAGCAGCTACCAGTCTGGGACAGGGACAGATACGCAGTATTTT.

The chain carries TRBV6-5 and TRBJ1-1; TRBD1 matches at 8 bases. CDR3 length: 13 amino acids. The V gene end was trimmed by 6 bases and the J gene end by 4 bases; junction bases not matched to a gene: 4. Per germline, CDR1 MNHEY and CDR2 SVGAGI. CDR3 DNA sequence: TGTGCCAGCAGCCGGACAGGGACCACTGAAGCTTTCTTT. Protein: CASSRTGTTEAFF.

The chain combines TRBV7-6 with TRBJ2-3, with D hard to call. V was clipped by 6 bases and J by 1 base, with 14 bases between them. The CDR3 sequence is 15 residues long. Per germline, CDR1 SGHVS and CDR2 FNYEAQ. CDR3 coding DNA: TGTGCCAGCAGTCGTAGAGAAACCGGCACAGATACGCAGTATTTT. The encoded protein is CASSRRETGTDTQYF.

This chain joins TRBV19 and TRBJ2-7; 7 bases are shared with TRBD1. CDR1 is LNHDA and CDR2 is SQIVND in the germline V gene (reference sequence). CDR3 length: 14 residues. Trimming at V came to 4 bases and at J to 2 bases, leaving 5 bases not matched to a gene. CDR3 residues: CASSTGGRTYEQYF. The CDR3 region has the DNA TGTGCCAGTAGTACAGGGGGAAGGACCTACGAGCAGTACTTC.

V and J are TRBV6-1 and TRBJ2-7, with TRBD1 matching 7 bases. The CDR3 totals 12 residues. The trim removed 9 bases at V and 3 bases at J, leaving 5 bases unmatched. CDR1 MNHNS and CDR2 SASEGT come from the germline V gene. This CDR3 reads CARSRQGYEQYF. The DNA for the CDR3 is TGTGCCAGATCGAGACAGGGCTACGAGCAGTACTTC.

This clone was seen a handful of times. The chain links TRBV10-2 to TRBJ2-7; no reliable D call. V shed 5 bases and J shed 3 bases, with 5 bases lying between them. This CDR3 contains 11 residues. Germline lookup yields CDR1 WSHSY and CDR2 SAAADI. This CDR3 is CASSPVYEQYF. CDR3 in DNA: TGCGCCAGCAGTCCCGTCTACGAGCAGTACTTC.

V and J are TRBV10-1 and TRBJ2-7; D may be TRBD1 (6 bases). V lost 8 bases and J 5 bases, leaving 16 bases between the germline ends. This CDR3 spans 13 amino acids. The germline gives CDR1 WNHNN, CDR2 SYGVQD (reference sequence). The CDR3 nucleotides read TGCGCCAGCTCGGGGCAGGGGACCAACGAGCAGTACTTC. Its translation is CASSGQGTNEQYF.

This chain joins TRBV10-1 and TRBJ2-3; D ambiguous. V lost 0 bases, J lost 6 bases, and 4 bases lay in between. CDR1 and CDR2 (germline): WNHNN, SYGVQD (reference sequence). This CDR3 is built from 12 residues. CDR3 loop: CASSESRDTQYF. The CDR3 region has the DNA TGCGCCAGCAGTGAGTCGCGGGATACGCAGTATTTT.